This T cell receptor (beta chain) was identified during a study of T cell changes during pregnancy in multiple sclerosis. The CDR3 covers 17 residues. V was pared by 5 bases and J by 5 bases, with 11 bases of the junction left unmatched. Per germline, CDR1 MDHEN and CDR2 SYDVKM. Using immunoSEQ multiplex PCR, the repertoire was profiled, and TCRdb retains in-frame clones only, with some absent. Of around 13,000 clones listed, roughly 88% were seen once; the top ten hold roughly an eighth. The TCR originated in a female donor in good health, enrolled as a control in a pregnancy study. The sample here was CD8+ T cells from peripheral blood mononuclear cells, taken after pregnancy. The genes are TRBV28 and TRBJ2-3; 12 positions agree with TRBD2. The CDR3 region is CASSTTSGGGRVDTQYF. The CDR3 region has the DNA TGTGCCAGCAGTACGACTAGCGGGGGCGGTCGGGTAGATACGCAGTATTTT.